These 20 T cell receptor beta chains were sequenced from one sample in a study of immune evolution from preneoplasia to lung adenocarcinoma. TCRdb's table, derived via immunoSEQ multiplex PCR, lists solely in-frame clones and lacks some. The sample lists some 2,000 clones; over 65% were seen once. Material for sequencing was FFPE invasive lung adenocarcinoma tissue. All receptors come from a person between 50 and 60 years old with lung adenocarcinoma.

The chain is built from TRBV7-9 and TRBJ1-2, with no clear D. Germline lookup yields CDR1 SEHNR and CDR2 FQNEAQ (reference sequence). This CDR3 has 13 residues. Trimming cost V 3 bases and J 11 bases, with 16 bases left between them. The CDR3 here is CASSFDTGVKYTF. As DNA, the CDR3 is TGTGCCAGCAGCTTCGACACGGGAGTGAAGTACACCTTC.

The genes are TRBV7-2 and TRBJ2-2, with D unclear. Germline CDR1 and CDR2: SGHTA and FQGNSA. V was trimmed by 5 bases and J by 3 bases, leaving 4 bases between them. The CDR3 consists of 12 residues. This CDR3 is CASSPYTGELFF. The CDR3 DNA reads TGTGCCAGCAGCCCGTACACCGGGGAGCTGTTTTTT. The variable domain in full, completed from reference TRBV7-2 and TRBJ2-2, reads GAGVSQSPSNKVTEKGKDVELRCDPISGHTALYWYRQSLGQGLEFLIYFQGNSAPDKSGLPSDRFSAERTGGSVSTLTIQRTQQEDSAVYLCASSPYTGELFFGEGSRLTVL.

The chain combines TRBV15 with TRBJ2-2, with a tentative D call TRBD1 (5 bases). V gave up 4 bases and J gave up 6 bases, with 18 bases separating them. Germline V gives CDR1 LNHNV, CDR2 YYDKDF (reference sequence). This CDR3 spans 16 amino acids. The CDR3 protein is CATSTQSLGESGELFF. The DNA for the CDR3 is TGTGCCACCAGCACTCAGAGTCTAGGGGAATCCGGGGAGCTGTTTTTT.

This clone was seen a few times. The CDR3 loop reads CASSPDSGGTDTQYF. CDR3 nucleotide sequence: TGTGCCAGCAGCCCGGACTCGGGGGGCACAGATACGCAGTATTTT. The chain employs TRBV7-2 and TRBJ2-3; TRBD2 might be the D (6 bases). From germline, CDR1 is SGHTA and CDR2 FQGNSA. The V end lost 5 bases, the J end lost 1 base, and 13 bases lay between the germline ends. CDR3 length: 15 amino acids.

J is TRBJ2-7 and V is TRBV5-4; 7 bases fit TRBD1. V trimming: 2 bases; J trimming: 5 bases; junction bases outside the gene matches: 4. The CDR3 is 13 amino acids. Germline assignment: CDR1 SGHNT and CDR2 YYREEE (reference sequence). The CDR3 region is CASSFSQGNEQYF. CDR3 coding DNA: TGTGCCAGCAGCTTCTCACAGGGGAACGAGCAGTACTTC. Combining the CDR3 with reference TRBV5-4 and TRBJ2-7 gives the whole variable domain ETGVTQSPTHLIKTRGQQVTLRCSSQSGHNTVSWYQQALGQGPQFIFQYYREEENGRGNFPPRFSGLQFPNYSSELNVNALELDDSALYLCASSFSQGNEQYFGPGTRLTVT.

The chain is built from TRBV6-5 and TRBJ2-7; 12 bases fit TRBD2. Germline lookup yields CDR1 MNHEY and CDR2 SVGAGI. CDR3 size: 14 residues. The trim removed 6 bases at V and 4 bases at J, leaving 4 bases unmatched. DNA for the CDR3: TGTGCCAGCAGGCCCGGGACTAGCGGGTACGAGCAGTACTTC. Its protein is CASRPGTSGYEQYF.

This sequence joins TRBV2 and TRBJ2-7, with no clear D. CDR1 is SNHLY and CDR2 is FYNNEI in the germline V gene. V dropped 5 bases and J dropped 2 bases, with 16 bases sitting between them. This CDR3 region has 15 residues. This chain's CDR3 is CASSRIYGSTYEQYF. The DNA of the CDR3 is TGTGCCAGCAGTCGCATTTACGGTTCAACCTACGAGCAGTACTTC.

This sequence joins TRBV29-1 and TRBJ2-7, with TRBD1 identical over 9 bases. Trimming cost V 0 bases and J 5 bases; bases outside gene matches: 11. This CDR3 is 16 amino acids long. Germline V gene data show CDR1 as SQVTM and CDR2 as ANQGSEA. CDR3 loop: CSVEDPQRQGVNEQYF. The CDR3 DNA reads TGCAGCGTTGAAGATCCTCAGAGACAGGGGGTTAACGAGCAGTACTTC.

The chain carries TRBV5-6 and TRBJ2-2; the D call may be TRBD1 or TRBD2 (5 bases each). Deletions cut 4 bases from V and 4 bases from J, with 17 bases between. This CDR3 has 16 amino acids. CDR1 is SGHDT and CDR2 is YYEEEE in the germline V gene. For the CDR3, the DNA is TGTGCCAGCAGCGGGGCGTTGGGACGCGGCACCGGGGAGCTGTTTTTT. Translating it yields CASSGALGRGTGELFF.

V gene TRBV15 combines with J gene TRBJ2-7, with D possibly TRBD2 on 5 matching bases. CDR1 is LNHNV, CDR2 YYDKDF, per germline (reference sequence). This CDR3 has 15 amino acids. Trimming stripped 5 bases from V and 3 bases from J, with 17 bases between. Here the CDR3 DNA reads TGTGCCACCAGCCCAGTAAGGGAGTTGGTCTACGAGCAGTACTTC. Amino acid sequence: CATSPVRELVYEQYF. The whole variable domain, remainder taken from reference TRBV15 and TRBJ2-7, is DAMVIQNPRYQVTQFGKPVTLSCSQTLNHNVMYWYQQKSSQAPKLLFHYYDKDFNNEADTPDNFQSRRPNTSFCFLDIRSPGLGDTAMYLCATSPVRELVYEQYFGPGTRLTVT.

V usage is TRBV6-5 and J usage is TRBJ2-5, with D maybe TRBD2 (6 bases). Germline-derived CDR1 and CDR2 are MNHEY and SVGAGI. CDR3 length: 14 residues. V lost 4 bases and J 0 bases, leaving 9 bases between the germline ends. CDR3 residues: CASSWKRDQETQYF. Written as DNA, the CDR3 is TGTGCCAGCAGTTGGAAGCGGGACCAAGAGACCCAGTACTTC.

The J gene is TRBJ1-4, the V gene TRBV5-6; TRBD1 is a possible D gene (6 bases). The CDR3 is made up of 13 amino acids. In germline, CDR1 is SGHDT, CDR2 YYEEEE. The V end was cut by 5 bases, the J end by 6 bases, with 11 bases between. The CDR3 DNA reads as TGTGCCAGCAGAGGACAGAATGATGAAAAACTGTTTTTT. It encodes CASRGQNDEKLFF.

The V gene is TRBV5-1, the J gene TRBJ2-5, with D uncertain. CDR1 SGHRS and CDR2 YFSETQ come from the germline V gene. V was trimmed by 1 base and J by 2 bases, leaving 9 bases between them. This CDR3 region has 14 residues. The CDR3 reads CASSLMGSQETQYF. Written as DNA, the CDR3 is TGCGCCAGCAGCTTGATGGGAAGTCAAGAGACCCAGTACTTC.

This chain joins TRBV11-3 and TRBJ2-7, with 15 nucleotides matching TRBD2. The V segment lost 1 base and the J segment 4 bases; nucleotides outside the gene matches: 8. The CDR3 has 18 residues. Germline V gene sequence: CDR1 SGHNT, CDR2 YENEEA. As DNA, the CDR3 is TGTGCCAGCAGCTTAGTCCGCGGACTAGCGGGAGGGCCATACGAGCAGTACTTC. Protein: CASSLVRGLAGGPYEQYF.

This clone has more than one count but fewer than ten. The genes are TRBV7-9 and TRBJ2-7; a weak D match, TRBD2 (5 bases). Germline V CDR1 and CDR2: SEHNR, FQNEAQ (reference sequence). The CDR3 has 12 residues. V was shortened by 1 base and J by 4 bases, with 5 bases between the two germline ends. Written as DNA, the CDR3 is TGTGCCAGCAGCTTAGAGCGGTACGAGCAGTACTTC. It is translated as CASSLERYEQYF.

This clone was seen only once. This chain uses TRBV7-3 with TRBJ2-2; D not resolved. The CDR3 runs to 13 residues. V lost 1 base and J lost 8, with 8 bases in between. Germline V gene lookup returns CDR1 SGHTA and CDR2 FQGTGA. The CDR3: CASSLIAAGELFF. DNA for the CDR3: TGTGCCAGCAGCTTAATAGCAGCGGGGGAGCTGTTTTTT.

By share, this clone counts as large (0.1 to 1%). CDR3 DNA sequence: TGTGCCAGCAGCTTAGGCCCTTCGGCAGAGACCCAGTACTTC. Amino acids: CASSLGPSAETQYF. The chain combines TRBV7-2 with TRBJ2-5; no reliable D call. V lost 1 base to trimming and J lost 4 bases, with 10 bases between them. The CDR3 covers 14 residues. CDR1 SGHTA and CDR2 FQGNSA come from the germline V gene.

The sample holds a few counts of this clone. The chain links TRBV4-1 to TRBJ2-1, with no clear D. From germline, CDR1 is MGHRA and CDR2 YSYEKL. Trimming cost V 4 bases and J 2 bases, with 6 bases left between them. The CDR3 length is 13 residues. In DNA, the CDR3 is TGCGCCAGCAGCCCCTCACCCTACAATGAGCAGTTCTTC. Translated, it gives CASSPSPYNEQFF.

V gene TRBV7-2 combines with J gene TRBJ2-1; D might be TRBD2 (6 bases). The CDR3 is made up of 17 amino acids. Germline CDR1 and CDR2: SGHTA and FQGNSA. Between the trimmed V and J ends, which lost 5 bases and 4 bases, there was a span of 21 bases. The CDR3 region is CASSLLFGGLDYNEQFF. The CDR3 region has the DNA TGTGCCAGCAGCCTACTATTTGGGGGACTGGATTACAATGAGCAGTTCTTC.

The V call is TRBV6-5, the J call TRBJ1-2; the match to TRBD1 covers 7 bases. The germline gives CDR1 MNHEY, CDR2 SVGAGI. The CDR3 has 14 residues. V lost 0 bases, J lost 8 bases, and 6 bases stayed unmatched. The CDR3 region is CASSYSEGARGYTF. Here the CDR3 DNA reads TGTGCCAGCAGTTACTCAGAGGGGGCGAGGGGCTACACCTTC.